This TCR beta chain was identified during a study of T cells in Graves' hyperthyroidism and ophthalmopathy. In its sample, this clonotype was seen many times. TCR beta CDR3 regions were amplified from RNA. RT-PCR in the first round (using the HTBI primer set) targeted the TCR CDR3. One entry per CDR3 protein, called by TCRdb with MiXCR from the multiplex PCR reads. The sample has a few hundred thousand distinct CDR3 sequences, 15% to 20% seen once. Researchers barred patients who had uncontrolled infection, other autoimmune disease, pregnancy or lactation. V lost 0 bases and J 2 bases, leaving 13 bases between the germline ends. The CDR3 is 17 residues long. Germline values: CDR1 MNHEY, CDR2 SVGAGI.

Sequences were obtained from blood. This rearrangement joins TRBV6-5 to TRBJ2-2; D tentatively reads TRBD1 or TRBD2 (5 bases each). The receptor's source is a woman in her sixties or seventies with Graves' ophthalmopathy. CDR3 nucleotide sequence: TGTGCCAGCAGTTACTCCCAAACCGGGACCAACACCGGGGAGCTGTTTTTT. It yields the protein CASSYSQTGTNTGELFF.